The sequence of this TCR beta chain was determined in a study of shared clonotypes between healthy human individuals (dated by TCRdb to 2020 to 2021). A note on the overall study: A few men and two women, aged 18 to 49 years, made up the cohort. Per donor, leukapheresis produced somewhere between about 0.94 and 9 billion PBMCs. To estimate repertoire size and how much clonotypes are shared between individuals, the study performed deep sequencing of blood TCR repertoires from about five healthy adults. For each donor, CD4 naive and CD4 memory were each given three plates, CD8 naive was given two plates, and CD8 memory was given one plate. Libraries were prepared and TCR repertoires were sequenced by different laboratories using diverse techniques, in order to increase sequencing depth and limit assay-specific biases. Study-level results and caveats: Estimated clonotype richness was generally larger for naive than for memory subsets. Clonotypes shared by all four sorted-subset donors showed higher generation probabilities than non-shared clonotypes. Based on pairwise subsampling, the degree of clonotype sharing among donors was expected to be affected by sequencing depth. Rarefaction of sorted-subset datasets indicated incomplete sequencing despite the large sequencing depth. Approximately 5% of naive CD4, 3.5% of naive CD8, roughly 2.4% of memory CD4, and around 0.4% of memory CD8 clonotypes were shared across a few donors. The genetic and exposure-history diversity represented was limited by the small number of donors. Sampling was restricted to blood, and TCR repertoires in tissues likely differ from the TCR repertoires found in blood.

CD8 naive samples were CD45RO-negative cells positively selected for CCR7, giving a CD45RA+CCR7+ population that excluded TemRA cells. Healthy HIV-negative adults with no recently reported acute infections or vaccinations were included as donors. All donors were Caucasian adults living in Nashville, Tennessee, USA. After blood collection by leukapheresis, PBMCs were isolated using Ficoll-Histopaque density gradient centrifugation and then cryopreserved in the vapor phase of liquid nitrogen. Analytical flow cytometry was used to check the purity and quantity of every magnetically sorted T cell population. Genomic DNA was isolated from every sorted fraction and measured by UV absorbance on a Nanodrop 2000c. V ends up 5 bases short and J 3 bases short, with an unmatched junction base count of 14. From the germline V gene (reference sequence), CDR1 is PRHDT and CDR2 is FYEKMQ. From cysteine to phenylalanine, the CDR3 is 17 amino acids long. CDR3 DNA is the only sequence kept; it has 51 bases, read in frame from the first base.

Using the deep immunoSEQ assay, TCR CDR3 regions were amplified from genomic DNA by multiplex PCR. For each cell subset, the extracted genomic DNA was distributed evenly across all wells of several immunoSEQ 96-well plates, and each plate served as one replicate. For sorted subsets, approximately 210 ng genomic DNA, equal to about 30,000 T cell genomes, was loaded into each replicate PCR. Purified libraries were quantified with a Qubit 3.0 fluorometer, sized on a Bioanalyzer 2100, and re-quantified with the KAPA Library Quantification kit. Each immunoSEQ 96-well plate was sequenced on its own single-read 150-cycle Illumina NextSeq 550 flow cell. The authors processed their data as follows. Because the immunoSEQ output held only junctional sequences and lacked quality scores, the filtering could not match the filtering applied to full-length reads. To assign V/J genes and CDR3, sequences were annotated using PyIR, a Python wrapper for IgBLAST v1.9, with IMGT germline references. Reads were filtered out if the reads had weak V/J assignments (E-value above 1e-6), no CDR3, stop codons, out-of-frame junctions, or ambiguous translated residues. V3J clonotypes were defined as sequences sharing an identical inferred V gene, J gene, and CDR3 amino acid sequence. To compute the percentage overlap between repertoires, the number of shared unique clonotypes was divided by the size of the smaller repertoire. RTK rarefaction, the Chao1 estimator, and Recon v2.1 estimates of unobserved clonotypes were used to assess repertoire richness. OLGA was used to compute generation probabilities for all TCRbeta clonotypes that the gDNA method yielded from a few donors. TCRdb limited this immuneACCESS table to in-frame rearrangements with V and J called. A share of clones is missing; checked studies link under half to unresolved V genes, and the rest is unexplained. V, J and clone size derive from that table, while D and trimming were established from the DNA sequence. The sample contains roughly 2,000,000 clones, 90% to 95% of them found a single time. In total, the top ten clones hold around 1.8% of the sample.

Comments on this clone: The clone's antigen remains unknown. No clone much larger than this one lies a single base away; base qualities are absent.

The rearrangement joined TRBV13 to TRBJ2-3; 7 central nucleotides agree with TRBD2. The sample was naive CD8+ T cells from PBMCs. The cell subset or site label, read with the paper, signifies: CD45RA+CCR7+. This receptor was obtained from a man aged 18 to 30 in good health. Some clones in this sample may be carry-over from other donors' samples. The CDR3 protein: CASSPTVGGSTTDTQYF. In nucleotides, the sequence is TGTGCCAGCAGCCCCACTGTAGGCGGGAGTACGACAGATACGCAGTATTTT.